These 17 T cell receptor beta chains were sequenced from one sample in a study of identifying expanded T cells in peripheral blood. The data were produced by immunoSEQ multiplex PCR, yet TCRdb's version contains in-frame clones alone and is incomplete. Found here are under 70,000 clones, 70% to 90% of them singletons; the top ten hold around 4.3%. Source material: blood. The receptors come from a person between 18 and 70 years old in good health.

V is TRBV4-2 and J is TRBJ2-3, with TRBD1 as a possible D gene (5 bases). CDR1 and CDR2 (germline): LGHNA, YNFKEQ. The CDR3 runs to 13 residues. With 0 bases removed from V and 6 bases from J, the gap between germline ends came to 7 bases. The CDR3 nucleotides read TGTGCCAGCAGCCAAGATAACAGGGATACGCAGTATTTT. Translation gives CASSQDNRDTQYF.

This chain connects TRBV21-1 to TRBJ2-5. TRBV21-1 is assigned pseudogene status. CDR3 length: 12 residues. This CDR3 is CASSITLETQYF. DNA for the CDR3: TGTGCCAGCAGCATCACGTTGGAGACCCAGTACTTC.

The V gene is TRBV19, the J gene TRBJ1-2; D possibly corresponds to TRBD1 (6 bases). V shed 1 base and J shed 4 bases, with 10 bases lying between them. In germline, CDR1 is LNHDA, CDR2 SQIVND (reference sequence). CDR3 length: 14 amino acids. The DNA for the CDR3 is TGTGCCAGTAGTATAGGCGGGGGGCCCTATGGCTACACCTTC. This codes for CASSIGGGPYGYTF.

The chain combines TRBV29-1 with TRBJ2-1; D may correspond to TRBD1 or TRBD2 (5 bases each). Trimming cost V 4 bases and J 10 bases, with 14 bases left between them. Germline loops: CDR1 SQVTM, CDR2 ANQGSEA. CDR3 length: 12 amino acids. CDR3 bases: TGCAGCGTTGGCCAGGATTGGGACGAGCAGTTCTTC. Its translation: CSVGQDWDEQFF.

The gene calls are TRBV19 and TRBJ1-5, with D maybe TRBD1 (5 bases). V lost 5 bases and J 1 base, leaving 21 bases between the germline ends. Looked up from germline, CDR1 is LNHDA and CDR2 is SQIVND (reference sequence). There are 18 residues in the CDR3. The CDR3 DNA is TGTGCCAGTAGTCTTGGGGGAAACGCGCAGCCGAGCAATCAGCCCCAGCATTTT. This encodes CASSLGGNAQPSNQPQHF.

The genes are TRBV11-2 and TRBJ2-7; TRBD1 agrees at 9 bases. The V segment lost 5 bases and the J segment 3 bases; nucleotides outside the gene matches: 5. From germline, CDR1 is SGHAT and CDR2 FQNNGV. This CDR3 is built from 14 residues. Here the CDR3 DNA reads TGTGCCAGCAGCACCGGGACAGGGATCTACGAGCAGTACTTC. Translating it yields CASSTGTGIYEQYF. The full variable domain, rest sourced from reference TRBV11-2 and TRBJ2-7, is EAGVAQSPRYKIIEKRQSVAFWCNPISGHATLYWYQQILGQGPKLLIQFQNNGVVDDSQLPKDRFSAERLKGVDSTLKIQPAKLEDSAVYLCASSTGTGIYEQYFGPGTRLTVT.

This clone was found once. Mismatch with germline at one junction end may stem from a read error. This sequence joins TRBV7-3 and TRBJ2-3; D is ambiguous. Germline CDR1 is SGHTA and CDR2 is FQGTGA. The CDR3 contains 9 residues. In nucleotides, the CDR3 is TGTGCCAGCACCGATACGCAGTATTTT. The encoded protein is CASTDTQYF.

The rearrangement links TRBV9 to TRBJ2-7, with D perhaps given as TRBD1 or TRBD2 (5 bases each). The CDR3 contains 16 residues. From germline, CDR1 is SGDLS and CDR2 YYNGEE. The V end was cut by 2 bases, the J end by 0 bases, with 15 bases between. The CDR3 DNA sequence: TGTGCCAGCAGCGTTAGCGTGACAGAAAGCTCCTACGAGCAGTACTTC. The encoded protein is CASSVSVTESSYEQYF.

This clone was counted a few times. The genes are TRBV6-4 and TRBJ1-1; D remains unclear. The V end lost 6 bases, the J end lost 1 base, and 9 bases lay between the germline ends. The length of the CDR3 is 13 residues. Per the germline V gene, CDR1 is MRHNA and CDR2 is SNTAGT. The CDR3 region has the DNA TGTGCCAGCAGCGAAACACCGAACACTGAAGCTTTCTTT. This encodes CASSETPNTEAFF.

The chain has TRBV19 and TRBJ1-1; D gene ambiguous. The V end lost 6 bases, the J end lost 4 bases, and 18 bases lay between the germline ends. The CDR3 runs to 15 residues. Germline lookup yields CDR1 LNHDA and CDR2 SQIVND (reference sequence). The CDR3 region is CASRLQQRRVTEAFF. The CDR3 nucleotides read TGTGCCAGTAGGCTACAGCAAAGGCGGGTCACTGAAGCTTTCTTT.

This rearrangement joins TRBV27 to TRBJ2-1; 7 bases match TRBD2. This CDR3 comprises 15 residues. V gave up 3 bases and J gave up 2 bases; unmatched junction bases: 4. In germline, CDR1 is MNHEY, CDR2 SMNVEV (reference sequence). In DNA, the CDR3 is TGTGCCAGCAGTTTCAGCGGGATCGCCTACAATGAGCAGTTCTTC. This sequence encodes CASSFSGIAYNEQFF.

The J gene is TRBJ2-2, the V gene TRBV5-1, with D possibly being TRBD1 (6 bases). The CDR3 spans 14 residues. The V end was cut by 2 bases, the J end by 6 bases, with 11 bases between. Per germline, CDR1 SGHRS and CDR2 YFSETQ. The CDR3 nucleotides read TGCGCCAGCAGCTTTTCACAGGGTTCCGGGGAGCTGTTTTTT. Its protein product is CASSFSQGSGELFF.

This chain uses TRBV30 with TRBJ2-3, with D tentatively TRBD2 (5 bases). V shed 2 bases and J shed 6 bases, with 21 bases lying between them. Germline lookup yields CDR1 GTSNPN and CDR2 SVGIG (reference sequence). CDR3 length: 16 residues. CDR3 amino acids: CAWSREIGPARDTQYF. CDR3 nucleotide sequence: TGTGCCTGGAGTCGGGAAATAGGTCCTGCAAGGGATACGCAGTATTTT.

The J gene is TRBJ2-7, the V gene TRBV4-1; the match to TRBD1 covers 8 bases. Germline V CDR1 and CDR2: MGHRA, YSYEKL. The V and J ends lost 2 bases and 3 bases, in that order; junction bases with no gene match: 3. The CDR3 covers 14 residues. This chain's CDR3 is CASSQTTGGYEQYF. The CDR3 DNA reads as TGCGCCAGCAGCCAAACTACAGGGGGCTACGAGCAGTACTTC.

The chain combines TRBV5-6 with TRBJ2-7; the match to TRBD1 covers 10 bases. V was pared by 4 bases and J by 2 bases, with 6 bases of the junction left unmatched. This CDR3 has 15 amino acids. Germline CDR1 and CDR2: SGHDT and YYEEEE. The CDR3 spells CASSEGQGLTYEQYF. CDR3 nucleotide sequence: TGTGCCAGCAGCGAGGGACAGGGGTTGACCTACGAGCAGTACTTC.

V gene TRBV7-3 combines with J gene TRBJ2-1, with D possibly TRBD1 on 6 matching bases. V was pared by 4 bases and J by 15 bases, with 25 bases between. Germline V CDR1 and CDR2: SGHTA, FQGTGA. The CDR3 covers 15 residues. The CDR3 protein is CASSSASGTQVGMFF. CDR3 bases: TGTGCCAGCAGCTCAGCCTCCGGGACACAGGTGGGGATGTTCTTC.

V usage is TRBV14 and J usage is TRBJ1-5, with D hard to call. V lost 4 bases to trimming and J lost 0 bases, with 16 bases between them. There are 17 residues in the CDR3. Looked up from germline, CDR1 is SGHDN and CDR2 is FVKESK. CDR3 sequence: CASSLRSGRNSNQPQHF. CDR3 coding DNA: TGTGCCAGCAGCCTCCGTAGCGGGAGAAATAGCAATCAGCCCCAGCATTTT.